A single T cell receptor beta chain is shown here with its context. Antigen specificity is unknown. This entry is derived from a study of T cell responses to AZD1222 COVID-19 vaccine. At the level of the study: Second-dose recipients at about 4 or about 12 weeks were treated as one pooled group.

With 2 bases removed from V and 8 bases from J, the gap between germline ends came to 18 bases. CDR1 and CDR2 from the germline V gene are MNHEY and SVGEGT. The CDR3 length is 15 residues. The repertoire was sequenced with immunoSEQ multiplex PCR; TCRdb's copy has only in-frame clones and lacks some. This sample yields over 120,000 clones, of which more than 85% are seen a single time; about 8.6% belongs to the top ten. Study results and limitations: Vaccine-associated CD4 TCRs ranged over spike, dominating at 160-218 and 743-854.

This chain joins TRBV6-2 or TRBV6-3 and TRBJ1-1; no definite D call. The sequence was obtained from an adult in good health. The source was peripheral blood, collected on day 0 of AZD1222 vaccination. The CDR3 reads CASSYPEGGPPEAFF. DNA of the CDR3: TGTGCCAGCAGTTACCCGGAGGGAGGACCTCCGGAAGCTTTCTTT.